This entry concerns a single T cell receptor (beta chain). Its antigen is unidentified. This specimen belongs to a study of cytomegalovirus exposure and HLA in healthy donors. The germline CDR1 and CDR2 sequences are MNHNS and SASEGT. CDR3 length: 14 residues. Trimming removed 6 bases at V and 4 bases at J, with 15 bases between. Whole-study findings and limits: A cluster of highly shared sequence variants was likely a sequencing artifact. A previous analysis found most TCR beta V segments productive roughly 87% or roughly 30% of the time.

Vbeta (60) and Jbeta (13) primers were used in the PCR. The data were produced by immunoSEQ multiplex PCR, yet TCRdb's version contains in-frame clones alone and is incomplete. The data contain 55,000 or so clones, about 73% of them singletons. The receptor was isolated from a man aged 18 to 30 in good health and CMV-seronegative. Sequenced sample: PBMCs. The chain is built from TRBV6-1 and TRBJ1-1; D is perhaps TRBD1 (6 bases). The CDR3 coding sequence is TGTGCCAGCAGCAGGGGTAAATGGAGCACTGAAGCTTTCTTT. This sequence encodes CASSRGKWSTEAFF.